The next 9 T cell receptor beta chains were all read from a single sample in a study of control samples from healthy donors and cancer patients. The table came from immunoSEQ multiplex PCR; TCRdb's copy has only in-frame clones and leaves some out. The repertoire consists of 150,000 or so clones, with 88% occurring once and the leading ten covering about 1.8%. Sequences were obtained from blood. The origin of the receptors is a man between 18 and 29 years old in good health.

The V and J genes are TRBV25-1 and TRBJ2-1; 10 bases are a match to TRBD1. The CDR3 covers 16 residues. Germline V gene sequence: CDR1 MGHDK, CDR2 SYGVNS. J was trimmed by 3 bases and V by 4 bases; bases with no gene match: 6. Here the CDR3 DNA reads TGTGCCAGCAGTGCCTGGACAGGGGGGCTCTACAATGAGCAGTTCTTC. Translating gives CASSAWTGGLYNEQFF.

This chain links TRBV7-9 with TRBJ1-1; D unresolved. The CDR3 runs 13 residues. V was trimmed by 0 bases and J by 3 bases, leaving 5 bases between them. CDR1 and CDR2 (germline): SEHNR, FQNEAQ (reference sequence). CDR3 bases: TGTGCCAGCAGCTTAGCCCCGGACACTGAAGCTTTCTTT. As protein: CASSLAPDTEAFF.

The chain joins TRBV5-6 to TRBJ2-5, with D perhaps matching TRBD2 (6 bases). V shed 4 bases and J shed 2 bases, with 9 bases lying between them. CDR1 and CDR2 (germline): SGHDT, YYEEEE. CDR3 length equals 13 residues. CDR3 amino acids: CASSSGFQETQYF. In nucleotides, the CDR3 is TGTGCCAGCAGCAGCGGGTTTCAAGAGACCCAGTACTTC. Drawing the rest from reference TRBV5-6 and TRBJ2-5, the complete variable domain is DAGVTQSPTHLIKTRGQQVTLRCSPKSGHDTVSWYQQALGQGPQFIFQYYEEEERQRGNFPDRFSGHQFPNYSSELNVNALLLGDSALYLCASSSGFQETQYFGPGTRLLVL.

V is TRBV5-6 and J is TRBJ2-1; maybe TRBD1 (6 bases). Deletions cut 4 bases from V and 8 bases from J, with 10 bases between. CDR1 and CDR2 (germline): SGHDT, YYEEEE. This CDR3 region has 12 residues. The CDR3: CASSPNRDEQFF. CDR3 DNA sequence: TGTGCCAGCAGCCCGAACAGGGATGAGCAGTTCTTC.

The table lists this clone with a count of one. The chain uses TRBV21-1 and TRBJ2-2; TRBD1 is taken as the D call from the table, unchecked against the DNA. TRBV21-1 is a pseudogene segment. The CDR3 totals 22 residues. The CDR3 spells CASRGTGGARSYSATSTGELFF. CDR3 coding DNA: TGTGCCAGCAGAGGGACAGGGGGCGCAAGGTCTTACTCCGCTACTTCTACCGGGGAGCTGTTTTTT.

This chain uses TRBV11-2 with TRBJ2-4, with D possibly TRBD1 on 7 matching bases. In germline, CDR1 is SGHAT, CDR2 FQNNGV. This CDR3 is 14 amino acids long. The V end was cut by 1 base, the J end by 8 bases, with 12 bases between. The CDR3 protein is CASSLGTGGDIQYF. Here the CDR3 DNA reads TGTGCCAGCAGCTTAGGGACAGGAGGGGACATTCAGTACTTC.

This chain uses TRBV7-2 with TRBJ1-2; 8 nucleotides match TRBD1. Germline values: CDR1 SGHTA, CDR2 FQGNSA. V lost 5 bases and J lost 4; bases outside the gene matches: 12. CDR3 length: 16 amino acids. The CDR3 DNA sequence: TGTGCCAGCAGCCGTCCAGCGGGACAGGTGATCTATGGCTACACCTTC. Translation gives CASSRPAGQVIYGYTF.

V gene TRBV9 combines with J gene TRBJ2-7; 9 bases fit TRBD2. This CDR3 has 17 residues. The V and J ends lost 2 bases and 2 bases, in that order; junction bases with no gene match: 11. Germline V gives CDR1 SGDLS, CDR2 YYNGEE. The CDR3 nucleotides read TGTGCCAGCAGCGTTCGAGCGGGGGGCTTAACTCCCTACGAGCAGTACTTC. Encoded protein: CASSVRAGGLTPYEQYF.

This sequence joins TRBV28 and TRBJ1-4; TRBD1 agrees at 11 bases. This CDR3 is built from 15 residues. Germline CDR1 MDHEN, CDR2 SYDVKM. The V and J ends lost 3 bases and 7 bases, in that order; junction bases with no gene match: 4. The CDR3 reads CASSLWDRGSEKLFF. CDR3 nucleotides: TGTGCCAGCAGTTTGTGGGACAGGGGGTCTGAAAAACTGTTTTTT.